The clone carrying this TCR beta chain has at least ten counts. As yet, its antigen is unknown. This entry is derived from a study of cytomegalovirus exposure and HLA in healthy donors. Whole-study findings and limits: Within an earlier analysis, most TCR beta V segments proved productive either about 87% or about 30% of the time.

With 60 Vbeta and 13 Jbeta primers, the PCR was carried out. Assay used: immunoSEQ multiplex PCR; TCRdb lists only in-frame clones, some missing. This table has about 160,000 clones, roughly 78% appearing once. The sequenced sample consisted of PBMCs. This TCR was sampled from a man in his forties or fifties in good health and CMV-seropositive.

The CDR3 sequence: CATARGGSNQPQHF. The DNA of the CDR3 is TGTGCCACCGCCCGGGGGGGCTCCAATCAGCCCCAGCATTTT. The V gene is TRBV2, the J gene TRBJ1-5, with D possibly matching TRBD1 (6 bases). Trimming pared 10 bases from V and 3 bases from J, leaving 16 bases between. The CDR3 totals 14 residues. The germline V gene encodes CDR1 SNHLY and CDR2 FYNNEI. Full variable domain (outside the CDR3, taken from reference TRBV2 and TRBJ1-5): EPEVTQTPSHQVTQMGQEVILRCVPISNHLYFYWYRQILGQKVEFLVSFYNNEISEKSEIFDDQFSVERPDGSNFTLKIRSTKLEDSAMYFCATARGGSNQPQHFGDGTRLSIL.